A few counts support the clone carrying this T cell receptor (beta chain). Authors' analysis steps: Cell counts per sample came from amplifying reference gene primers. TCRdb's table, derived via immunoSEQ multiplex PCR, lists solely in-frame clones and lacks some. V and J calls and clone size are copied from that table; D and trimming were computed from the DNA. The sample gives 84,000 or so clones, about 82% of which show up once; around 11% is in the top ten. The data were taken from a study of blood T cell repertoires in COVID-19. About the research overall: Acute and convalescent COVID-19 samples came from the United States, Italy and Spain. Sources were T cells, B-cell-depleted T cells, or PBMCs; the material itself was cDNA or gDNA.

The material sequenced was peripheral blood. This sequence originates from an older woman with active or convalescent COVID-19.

CDR3 bases: TGTGCCAGCAGCCAAGGTCTAGCGGGGGTTGAGCAGTTCTTC. It is translated as CASSQGLAGVEQFF. This chain uses TRBV3-1 (or the pseudogene TRBV3-2) with TRBJ2-1; 10 bases align to TRBD2. The CDR3 contains 14 residues. Germline CDR1 is LGHDT and CDR2 is YNNKEL (reference sequence). Trimming at V came to 1 base and at J to 9 bases, leaving 3 bases not matched to a gene.